These 26 T cell receptor beta chains were sequenced from one sample in a study of T cells expressing NK-cell markers. One entry per CDR3 protein, without DNA, is what TCRdb gives after re-calling the 5' RACE reads. The sample table includes 350,000 to 400,000 distinct CDR3 sequences. Sequencing was performed on blood T cells: a sorted CD56 or NKG2C T cell subset, CD4+ or CD8+ T cells, or bulk PBMC T cells (not recorded which). These TCRs come from a woman in her forties or fifties in good health.

The chain combines TRBV7-9 with TRBJ2-1. Germline assignment: CDR1 SEHNR and CDR2 FQNEAQ (reference sequence). This CDR3 is 14 amino acids long. The CDR3 sequence is CASSLGDRTSRQFF.

This chain joins TRBV5-1 and TRBJ1-1. The germline V gene has CDR1 SGHRS and CDR2 YFSETQ. The CDR3 is made up of 14 amino acids. CDR3 protein: CASSFEDVDTEAFF.

This rearrangement joins TRBV20-1 to TRBJ2-5; TCRdb designates TRBD2, a call that cannot be tested without DNA. The CDR3 loop spans 16 amino acids. Germline loops: CDR1 DFQATT, CDR2 SNEGSKA (reference sequence). The CDR3: CSATRGLAGDSETQYF.

The chain is built from TRBV30 and TRBJ2-1; checking the TCRdb D call of TRBD1 is not possible without DNA. Germline values: CDR1 GTSNPN, CDR2 SVGIG (reference sequence). The CDR3 loop spans 15 amino acids. The CDR3 region is CAWIRGTQSYNEQFF.

The chain joins TRBV20-1 to TRBJ2-3; TCRdb picks TRBD2, but there is no DNA to check that call. The germline V gene has CDR1 DFQATT and CDR2 SNEGSKA (reference sequence). CDR3 length equals 13 residues. The CDR3: CSAPLSGTDTQYF.

V gene TRBV24-1 combines with J gene TRBJ2-6. The germline CDR1 and CDR2 sequences are KGHDR and SFDVKD. This CDR3 has 15 amino acids. This CDR3 is CATSDFAQGDDVLTF.

This rearrangement joins TRBV21-1 to TRBJ1-4; no DNA is available, so the TRBD1 call from TCRdb remains unchecked. TRBV21-1 is annotated as a pseudogene. The CDR3 covers 14 residues. The CDR3 sequence is CASIPGQGDEKLFF.

V is TRBV12-3 or TRBV12-4 and J is TRBJ2-1. CDR3 length: 13 residues. The CDR3 loop is CASSFADAGEQFF.

The V and J genes are TRBV5-1 and TRBJ2-2; TCRdb names TRBD2, which stays unverified in the absence of DNA. The CDR3 sequence is 15 residues long. Germline V gene sequence: CDR1 SGHRS, CDR2 YFSETQ. CDR3 amino acids: CASSPGLAEAGELFF.

The rearrangement links TRBV3-1 to TRBJ2-5; the TCRdb D gene call, TRBD2, has no DNA to confirm it. CDR3 length: 16 amino acids. Germline CDR1 reads LGHDT; CDR2 reads YNNKEL (reference sequence). The CDR3 sequence: CASSQDESGLQETQYF.

The chain uses TRBV4-1 and TRBJ2-2; lacking DNA, the TRBD2 call made by TCRdb goes unchecked. Germline CDR1 is MGHRA and CDR2 is YSYEKL. The CDR3 is 15 residues long. The CDR3 sequence: CASLLLAGHTGELFF.

The chain employs TRBV23-1 and TRBJ1-4; TCRdb designates TRBD1, a call that cannot be tested without DNA. TRBV23-1 is given ORF status, its function remaining uncertain. The CDR3 spans 14 residues. CDR3 residues: CASSRTGAMKNCFF.

The chain combines TRBV12-3 or TRBV12-4 with TRBJ1-5. The CDR3 is 13 amino acids. CDR3 protein: CASSLAVGGPQHF.

The rearrangement uses TRBV24-1 and TRBJ2-3. In germline, CDR1 is KGHDR, CDR2 SFDVKD. This CDR3 region has 14 residues. This CDR3 is CATSPRYSTDTQYF.

This chain uses TRBV3-1 with TRBJ2-1; no DNA is available, so the TRBD2 call from TCRdb remains unchecked. Germline assignment: CDR1 LGHDT and CDR2 YNNKEL (reference sequence). The CDR3 has 17 amino acids. CDR3 region: CASSQGLAGFRYNEQFF.

This chain joins TRBV7-9 and TRBJ1-6. The CDR3 is 16 amino acids. Germline V lookup: CDR1 SEHNR, CDR2 FQNEAQ (reference sequence). The CDR3: CASSLGSRAHNSPLHF.

The chain recombines TRBV4-1 with TRBJ1-5. Germline CDR1 reads MGHRA; CDR2 reads YSYEKL. The CDR3 is 16 residues long. The chain's CDR3 is CASSHPSGISNQPQHF.

The genes are TRBV28 and TRBJ1-4. Germline-derived CDR1 and CDR2 are MDHEN and SYDVKM. The CDR3 consists of 17 residues. The CDR3 spells CASSSILIVATNEKLFF.

The chain is built from TRBV6-5 and TRBJ2-5; TCRdb picks TRBD2, but there is no DNA to check that call. This CDR3 region has 16 residues. The V gene's germline CDR1 is MNHEY and CDR2 SVGAGI. This CDR3 reads CASSYSISLTSETQYF.

The chain recombines TRBV12-3 or TRBV12-4 with TRBJ2-1. This CDR3 spans 12 amino acids. CDR3 sequence: CASFSSYNEQFF.

The genes are TRBV10-3 and TRBJ2-1; the D call from TCRdb, TRBD2, cannot be confirmed without DNA. The germline CDR1 and CDR2 sequences are ENHRY and SYGVKD. The CDR3 loop spans 14 amino acids. The CDR3 loop reads CAISQGLAGFEQFF.

The chain combines TRBV5-1 with TRBJ2-7. Germline V gene data show CDR1 as SGHRS and CDR2 as YFSETQ. The CDR3 is made up of 14 amino acids. The CDR3 loop is CASSLGRLAYEQYF. Looking up the rest from reference TRBV5-1 and TRBJ2-7 gives the full variable domain: KAGVTQTPRYLIKTRGQQVTLSCSPISGHRSVSWYQQTPGQGLQFLFEYFSETQRNKGNFPGRFSGRQFSNSRSEMNVSTLELGDSALYLCASSLGRLAYEQYFGPGTRLTVT.

The V call is TRBV10-3, the J call TRBJ2-3. In germline, CDR1 is ENHRY, CDR2 SYGVKD. There are 13 residues in the CDR3. Here the CDR3 reads CAISGDSTDTQYF.

The chain employs TRBV10-3 and TRBJ1-6. The length of the CDR3 is 13 residues. CDR1 is ENHRY and CDR2 is SYGVKD in the germline V gene. This CDR3 is CAIRSSYNSPLHF.

The chain employs TRBV7-2 and TRBJ2-5; TCRdb designates TRBD1, a call that cannot be tested without DNA. This CDR3 is built from 15 residues. From germline, CDR1 is SGHTA and CDR2 FQGNSA. CDR3: CASSSTGVGIETQYF.

V and J are TRBV11-2 and TRBJ2-3; the TCRdb call, TRBD2, lacks DNA for checking. CDR1 SGHAT and CDR2 FQNNGV come from the germline V gene. The CDR3 extends over 11 amino acids. The CDR3 protein is CASSRSGSQYF. Together with reference TRBV11-2 and TRBJ2-3, the CDR3 gives the full variable domain: EAGVAQSPRYKIIEKRQSVAFWCNPISGHATLYWYQQILGQGPKLLIQFQNNGVVDDSQLPKDRFSAERLKGVDSTLKIQPAKLEDSAVYLCASSRSGSQYFGPGTRLTVL.